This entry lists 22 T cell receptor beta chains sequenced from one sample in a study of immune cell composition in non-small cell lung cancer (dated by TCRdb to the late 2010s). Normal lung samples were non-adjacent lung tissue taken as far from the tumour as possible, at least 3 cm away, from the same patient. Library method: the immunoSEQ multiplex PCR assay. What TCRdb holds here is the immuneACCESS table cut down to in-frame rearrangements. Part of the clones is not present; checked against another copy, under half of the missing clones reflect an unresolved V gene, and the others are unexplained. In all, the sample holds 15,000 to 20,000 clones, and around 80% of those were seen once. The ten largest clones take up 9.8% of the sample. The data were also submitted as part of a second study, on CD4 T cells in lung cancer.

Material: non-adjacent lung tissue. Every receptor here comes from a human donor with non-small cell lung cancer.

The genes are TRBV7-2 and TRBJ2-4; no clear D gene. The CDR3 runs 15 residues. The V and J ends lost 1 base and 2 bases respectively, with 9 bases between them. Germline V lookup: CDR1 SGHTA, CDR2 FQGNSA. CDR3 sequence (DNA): TGTGCCAGCAGCTTAGTCCATGGTACCAAAAACATTCAGTACTTC. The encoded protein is CASSLVHGTKNIQYF.

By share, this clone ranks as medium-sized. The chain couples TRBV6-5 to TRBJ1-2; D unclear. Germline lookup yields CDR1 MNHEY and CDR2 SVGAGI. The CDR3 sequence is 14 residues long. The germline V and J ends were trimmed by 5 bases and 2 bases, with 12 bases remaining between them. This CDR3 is CASSPSVLNYGYTF. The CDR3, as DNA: TGTGCCAGCAGTCCGTCCGTCCTCAACTATGGCTACACCTTC.

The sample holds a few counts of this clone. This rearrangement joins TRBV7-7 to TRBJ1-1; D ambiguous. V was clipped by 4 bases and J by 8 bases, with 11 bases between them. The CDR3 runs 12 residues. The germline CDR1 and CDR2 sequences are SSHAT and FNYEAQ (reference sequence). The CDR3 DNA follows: TGTGCCAGCAGCTCCCCGAGGGCAGAAGCTTTCTTT. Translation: CASSSPRAEAFF.

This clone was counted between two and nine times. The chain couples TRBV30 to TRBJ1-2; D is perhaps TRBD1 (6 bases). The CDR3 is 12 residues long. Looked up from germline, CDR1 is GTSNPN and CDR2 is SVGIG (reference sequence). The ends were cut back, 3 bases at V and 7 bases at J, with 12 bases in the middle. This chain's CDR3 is CAWSGGLGGYTF. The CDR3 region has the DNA TGTGCCTGGAGCGGGGGGCTGGGTGGCTACACCTTC.

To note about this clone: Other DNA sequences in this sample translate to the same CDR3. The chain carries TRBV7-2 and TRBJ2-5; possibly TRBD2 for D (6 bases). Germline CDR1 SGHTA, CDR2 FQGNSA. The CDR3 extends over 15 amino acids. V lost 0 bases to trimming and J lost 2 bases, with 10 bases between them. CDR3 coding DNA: TGTGCCAGCAGCTTAGCGCTGGGGGGTCAAGAGACCCAGTACTTC. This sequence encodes CASSLALGGQETQYF. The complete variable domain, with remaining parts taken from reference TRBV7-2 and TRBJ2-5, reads GAGVSQSPSNKVTEKGKDVELRCDPISGHTALYWYRQSLGQGLEFLIYFQGNSAPDKSGLPSDRFSAERTGGSVSTLTIQRTQQEDSAVYLCASSLALGGQETQYFGPGTRLLVL.

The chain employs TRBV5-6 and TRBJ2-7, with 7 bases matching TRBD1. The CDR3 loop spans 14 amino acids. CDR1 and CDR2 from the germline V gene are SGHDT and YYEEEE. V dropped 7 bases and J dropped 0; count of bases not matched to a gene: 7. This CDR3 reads CASRKGDSSYEQYF. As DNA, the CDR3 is TGTGCCAGCCGGAAAGGGGACAGCTCCTACGAGCAGTACTTC.

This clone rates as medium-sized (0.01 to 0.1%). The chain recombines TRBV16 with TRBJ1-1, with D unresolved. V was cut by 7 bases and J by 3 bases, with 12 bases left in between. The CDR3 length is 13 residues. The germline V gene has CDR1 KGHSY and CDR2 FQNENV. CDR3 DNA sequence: TGTGCCAGCATCGCAGGCGGAGACACTGAAGCTTTCTTT. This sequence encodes CASIAGGDTEAFF.

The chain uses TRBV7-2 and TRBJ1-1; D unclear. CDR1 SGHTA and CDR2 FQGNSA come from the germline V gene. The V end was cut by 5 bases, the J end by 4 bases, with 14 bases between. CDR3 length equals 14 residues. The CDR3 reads CASSAGRTGTEAFF. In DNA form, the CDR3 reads TGTGCCAGCAGCGCCGGGAGGACGGGCACTGAAGCTTTCTTT.

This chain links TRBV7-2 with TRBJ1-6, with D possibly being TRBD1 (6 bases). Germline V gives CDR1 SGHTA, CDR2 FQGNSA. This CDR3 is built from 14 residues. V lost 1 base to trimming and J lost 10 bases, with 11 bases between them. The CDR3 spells CASSLDGGGSPLHF. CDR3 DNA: TGTGCCAGCAGCTTAGACGGGGGCGGATCACCCCTCCACTTT. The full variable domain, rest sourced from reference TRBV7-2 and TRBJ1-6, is GAGVSQSPSNKVTEKGKDVELRCDPISGHTALYWYRQSLGQGLEFLIYFQGNSAPDKSGLPSDRFSAERTGGSVSTLTIQRTQQEDSAVYLCASSLDGGGSPLHFGNGTRLTVT.

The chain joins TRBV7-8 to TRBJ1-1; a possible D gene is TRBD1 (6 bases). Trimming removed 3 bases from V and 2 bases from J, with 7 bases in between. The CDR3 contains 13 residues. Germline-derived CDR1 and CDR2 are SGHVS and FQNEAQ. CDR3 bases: TGTGCCAGCAGCTTCGGGACAAACACTGAAGCTTTCTTT. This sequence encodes CASSFGTNTEAFF.

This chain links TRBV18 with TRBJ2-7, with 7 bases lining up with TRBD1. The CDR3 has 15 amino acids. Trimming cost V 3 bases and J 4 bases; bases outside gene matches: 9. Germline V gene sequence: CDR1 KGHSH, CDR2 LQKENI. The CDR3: CASSPDREVIYEQYF. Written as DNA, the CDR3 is TGTGCCAGCTCACCCGACAGGGAAGTCATTTACGAGCAGTACTTC.

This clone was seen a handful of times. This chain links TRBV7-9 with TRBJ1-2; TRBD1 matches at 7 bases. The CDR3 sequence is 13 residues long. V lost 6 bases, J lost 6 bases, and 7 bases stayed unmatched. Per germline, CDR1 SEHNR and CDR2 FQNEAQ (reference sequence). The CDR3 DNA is TGTGCCAGCAGGCCCCGACAGGGTAATGGCTACACCTTC. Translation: CASRPRQGNGYTF.

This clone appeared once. The CDR3 DNA reads as TGTGCCAGCAGCCCTGACTACCAAGAGACCCAGTACTTC. Translation: CASSPDYQETQYF. The V gene is TRBV5-4, the J gene TRBJ2-5; D unclear. Between the trimmed V and J ends, which lost 4 bases and 0 bases, there was a span of 7 bases. Germline V lookup: CDR1 SGHNT, CDR2 YYREEE (reference sequence). The CDR3 runs to 13 residues.

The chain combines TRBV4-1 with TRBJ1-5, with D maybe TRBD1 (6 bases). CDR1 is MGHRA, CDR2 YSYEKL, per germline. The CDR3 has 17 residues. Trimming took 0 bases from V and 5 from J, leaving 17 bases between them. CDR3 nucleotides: TGCGCCAGCAGCCAAGAGGCGGGAGGGGGGGCGTATCAGCCCCAGCATTTT. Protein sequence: CASSQEAGGGAYQPQHF.

DNA for the CDR3: TGTGCCAGCAGACGGGGGCTGGATTTAAACTATGGCTACACCTTC. Protein: CASRRGLDLNYGYTF. The chain recombines TRBV2 with TRBJ1-2; TRBD1 is a possible D gene (6 bases). Trimming pared 6 bases from V and 2 bases from J, leaving 16 bases between. The length of the CDR3 is 15 residues. Germline V CDR1 and CDR2: SNHLY, FYNNEI.

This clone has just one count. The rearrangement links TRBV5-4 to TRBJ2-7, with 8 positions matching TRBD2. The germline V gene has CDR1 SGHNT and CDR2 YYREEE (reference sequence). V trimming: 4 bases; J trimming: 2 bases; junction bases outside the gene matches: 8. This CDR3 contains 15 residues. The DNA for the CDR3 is TGTGCCAGCAGCCCGGCGGGAGGACTTACCTACGAGCAGTACTTC. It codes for CASSPAGGLTYEQYF.

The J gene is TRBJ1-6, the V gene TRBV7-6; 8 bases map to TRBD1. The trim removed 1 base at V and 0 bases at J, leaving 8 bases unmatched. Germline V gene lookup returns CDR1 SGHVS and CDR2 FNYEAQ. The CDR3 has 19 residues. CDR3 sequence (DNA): TGTGCCAGCAGCTTAGGGGGCAGGGGGCTGAGCTCCTATAATTCACCCCTCCACTTT. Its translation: CASSLGGRGLSSYNSPLHF.

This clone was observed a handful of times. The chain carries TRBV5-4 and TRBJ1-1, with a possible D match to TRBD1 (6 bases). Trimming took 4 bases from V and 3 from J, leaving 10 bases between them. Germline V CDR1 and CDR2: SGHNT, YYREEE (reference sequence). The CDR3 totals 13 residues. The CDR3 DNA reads TGTGCCAGCAGCGCGTACAGGGACACTGAAGCTTTCTTT. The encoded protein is CASSAYRDTEAFF.

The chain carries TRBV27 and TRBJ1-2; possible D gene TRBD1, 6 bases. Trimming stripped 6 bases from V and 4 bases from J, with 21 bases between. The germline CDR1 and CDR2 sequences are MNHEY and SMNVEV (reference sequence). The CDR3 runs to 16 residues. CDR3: CASRMGGDRLLYGYTF. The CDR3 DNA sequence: TGTGCCAGCAGGATGGGGGGAGACAGGTTGCTCTATGGCTACACCTTC.

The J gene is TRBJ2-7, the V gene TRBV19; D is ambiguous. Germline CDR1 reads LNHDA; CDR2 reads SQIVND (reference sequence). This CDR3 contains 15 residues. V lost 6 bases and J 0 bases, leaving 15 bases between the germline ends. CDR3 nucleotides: TGTGCCAGTAGCCCCGAAGGCCGGACCTCCTACGAGCAGTACTTC. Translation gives CASSPEGRTSYEQYF.

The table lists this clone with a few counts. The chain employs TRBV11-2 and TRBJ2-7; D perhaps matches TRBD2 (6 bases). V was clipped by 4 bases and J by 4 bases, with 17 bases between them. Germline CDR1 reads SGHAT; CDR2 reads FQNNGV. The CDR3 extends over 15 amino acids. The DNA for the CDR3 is TGTGCCAGCAGCTCTCAGGGAGGAGAGGGTTACGAGCAGTACTTC. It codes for CASSSQGGEGYEQYF.

Here the CDR3 DNA reads TGTGCCACCTCGGACTCCTCAGCGCAGTATTTT. As protein: CATSDSSAQYF. This chain links TRBV10-3 with TRBJ2-3, with D perhaps matching TRBD2 (5 bases). Trimming cost V 10 bases and J 10 bases, with 15 bases left between them. CDR1 and CDR2 from the germline V gene are ENHRY and SYGVKD. This CDR3 region has 11 residues.